The 23 T cell receptor beta chains in this list originate from one sample, sequenced in a study of control samples from healthy donors and cancer patients. Sequencing was performed with immunoSEQ multiplex PCR; in TCRdb, only in-frame clones are kept and a portion is missing. In the table there are some 150,000 clones, 96% of which are singletons. Sequencing input: blood. The receptor source for this set is a woman aged 25-40 years in good health.

This chain connects TRBV30 to TRBJ1-6; D is ambiguous. V lost 0 bases to trimming and J lost 8 bases, with 17 bases between them. The germline V gene encodes CDR1 GTSNPN and CDR2 SVGIG (reference sequence). The length of the CDR3 is 16 residues. CDR3 region: CAWSVLGGVSHSPLHF. CDR3 DNA sequence: TGTGCCTGGAGTGTACTCGGCGGGGTAAGCCATTCACCCCTCCACTTT. Looking up the rest from reference TRBV30 and TRBJ1-6 gives the full variable domain: SQTIHQWPATLVQPVGSPLSLECTVEGTSNPNLYWYRQAAGRGLQLLFYSVGIGQISSEVPQNLSASRPQDRQFILSSKKLLLSDSGFYLCAWSVLGGVSHSPLHFGNGTRLTVT.

This clone came up once. The V gene is TRBV6-5, the J gene TRBJ1-1; D is unclear. CDR3 size: 16 residues. Trimming pared 2 bases from V and 0 bases from J, leaving 13 bases between. CDR1 is MNHEY, CDR2 SVGAGI, per germline. The CDR3 DNA reads as TGTGCCAGCAGTTACGGTGTAGAAGACATGAACACTGAAGCTTTCTTT. As protein: CASSYGVEDMNTEAFF.

This clone was observed a single time. This rearrangement joins TRBV14 to TRBJ2-1; TRBD1 matches 7 bases. Germline assignment: CDR1 SGHDN and CDR2 FVKESK. The CDR3 covers 17 residues. J gave up 2 bases and V 4 bases, and 11 bases lay outside the gene matches. CDR3 amino acids: CASSRDRVWGTYNEQFF. CDR3 sequence (DNA): TGTGCCAGCAGCCGAGACAGGGTATGGGGGACCTACAATGAGCAGTTCTTC. The whole variable domain, filled in from reference TRBV14 and TRBJ2-1, reads EAGVTQFPSHSVIEKGQTVTLRCDPISGHDNLYWYRRVMGKEIKFLLHFVKESKQDESGMPNNRFLAERTGGTYSTLKVQPAELEDSGVYFCASSRDRVWGTYNEQFFGPGTRLTVL.

The rearrangement links TRBV5-4 to TRBJ1-1; D might be TRBD1 (6 bases). V shed 3 bases and J shed 2 bases, with 20 bases lying between them. Germline V gene lookup returns CDR1 SGHNT and CDR2 YYREEE (reference sequence). The length of the CDR3 is 17 residues. The CDR3 sequence is CASSSTVGGAGNTEAFF. The DNA for the CDR3 is TGTGCCAGCAGCTCTACCGTTGGGGGGGCTGGAAACACTGAAGCTTTCTTT.

V usage is TRBV6-2 or TRBV6-3 and J usage is TRBJ2-2, with TRBD2 identical over 9 bases. With V trimmed by 0 bases and J by 6 bases, 5 bases remained unmatched. This CDR3 spans 16 amino acids. The germline V gene encodes CDR1 MNHEY and CDR2 SVGEGT. The CDR3 loop reads CASSYSLAGKAGELFF. CDR3 DNA: TGTGCCAGCAGTTACTCCCTAGCGGGAAAGGCCGGGGAGCTGTTTTTT.

The chain recombines TRBV4-2 with TRBJ1-2; TRBD1 agrees at 7 bases. Germline CDR1 is LGHNA and CDR2 is YNFKEQ. The ends lost 0 bases at V and 8 bases at J; junction bases unmatched: 12. This CDR3 comprises 16 residues. The CDR3, as DNA: TGTGCCAGCAGCCAAGATCTCGTAGGGGGCGCGGGGGGCTACACCTTC. Translation gives CASSQDLVGGAGGYTF.

V usage is TRBV19 and J usage is TRBJ2-1; D gene unclear. The ends were cut back, 0 bases at V and 4 bases at J, with 19 bases in the middle. CDR1 and CDR2 (germline): LNHDA, SQIVND (reference sequence). The CDR3 contains 18 residues. DNA for the CDR3: TGTGCCAGTAGTATAGAGTGGGGTTCGTCTAAGGGTTACAATGAGCAGTTCTTC. The encoded protein is CASSIEWGSSKGYNEQFF.

The rearrangement uses TRBV6-1 and TRBJ2-2; 8 nucleotides align to TRBD1. Trimming removed 2 bases from V and 0 bases from J; junction bases left unmatched: 2. The CDR3 is 16 residues long. The germline gives CDR1 MNHNS, CDR2 SASEGT. The chain's CDR3 is CASSEWTGPNTGELFF. The DNA for the CDR3 is TGTGCCAGCAGTGAATGGACAGGGCCGAACACCGGGGAGCTGTTTTTT.

A single count supports this clone. The V call is TRBV28, the J call TRBJ1-6; 8 nucleotides line up with TRBD1. The CDR3 contains 16 residues. V lost 4 bases to trimming and J lost 7 bases; unmatched junction nucleotides: 9. CDR1 and CDR2 (germline): MDHEN, SYDVKM. The CDR3 DNA reads TGTGCCAGCAGTTCGGACAGGGCAAGTGGGAATTCACCCCTCCACTTT. Translation: CASSSDRASGNSPLHF.

The chain is built from TRBV6-5 and TRBJ1-2, with 11 positions matching TRBD1. From germline, CDR1 is MNHEY and CDR2 SVGAGI. The V gene end was trimmed by 10 bases and the J gene end by 0 bases; junction bases not matched to a gene: 7. The CDR3 is made up of 15 amino acids. The CDR3 region is CATWDRGYPNYGYTF. CDR3 DNA: TGTGCCACCTGGGACAGGGGGTACCCTAACTATGGCTACACCTTC.

V usage is TRBV5-1 and J usage is TRBJ2-1; 9 positions match TRBD1. This CDR3 spans 15 amino acids. J lost 6 bases, V lost 2 bases, and 6 bases had no gene match. Germline assignment: CDR1 SGHRS and CDR2 YFSETQ. DNA of the CDR3: TGCGCCAGCAGCTTAAAACAGGGGGCGCCCAATGAGCAGTTCTTC. Translation gives CASSLKQGAPNEQFF.

The J gene is TRBJ2-7, the V gene TRBV5-5; TRBD2 agrees at 8 bases. V was pared by 4 bases and J by 3 bases, with 12 bases of the junction left unmatched. In germline, CDR1 is SGHKS, CDR2 YYEKEE (reference sequence). This CDR3 region has 16 residues. The DNA of the CDR3 is TGTGCCAGCAGCCCAAGGGGCGGGAGGCTCCTCTACGAGCAGTACTTC. Amino acids: CASSPRGGRLLYEQYF.

The chain employs TRBV4-1 and TRBJ1-5; no definite D call. The V and J ends lost 0 bases and 9 bases respectively, with 12 bases between them. Germline CDR1 MGHRA, CDR2 YSYEKL. The CDR3 has 14 amino acids. CDR3 amino acids: CASSQDSSFRPQHF. CDR3 nucleotides: TGCGCCAGCAGCCAAGATTCATCCTTTCGGCCCCAGCATTTT.

This chain links TRBV5-1 with TRBJ1-2; D may be TRBD1 (6 bases). The V end was cut by 0 bases, the J end by 8 bases, with 20 bases between. The germline CDR1 and CDR2 sequences are SGHRS and YFSETQ. CDR3 length equals 16 residues. CDR3 amino acids: CASSLEGGHRAVGYTF. CDR3 in DNA: TGCGCCAGCAGCTTGGAGGGGGGACACCGGGCGGTCGGCTACACCTTC.

V usage is TRBV6-6 and J usage is TRBJ2-3; maybe TRBD2 (5 bases). Trimming took 5 bases from V and 9 from J, leaving 12 bases between them. CDR1 is MNHNY, CDR2 SVGAGI, per germline (reference sequence). The CDR3 consists of 12 residues. The CDR3 reads CASSHKGDTQYF. CDR3 nucleotide sequence: TGTGCCAGCAGTCACAAGGGAGACACGCAGTATTTT.

The chain uses TRBV28 and TRBJ1-2, with D possibly matching TRBD1 (5 bases). The V end lost 4 bases, the J end lost 0 bases, and 9 bases lay between the germline ends. From germline, CDR1 is MDHEN and CDR2 SYDVKM. CDR3 length: 14 amino acids. This CDR3 reads CASSWGHANYGYTF. The CDR3 nucleotides are TGTGCCAGCAGTTGGGGCCATGCTAACTATGGCTACACCTTC.

The J gene is TRBJ1-6, the V gene TRBV2; D unclear. V lost 8 bases to trimming and J lost 7 bases, with 15 bases between them. The germline V gene has CDR1 SNHLY and CDR2 FYNNEI. The CDR3 spans 14 residues. CDR3 DNA sequence: TGTGCCAGCGCTCAGAGGGAATCGAATTCACCCCTCCACTTT. It yields the protein CASAQRESNSPLHF.

The chain employs TRBV11-2 and TRBJ2-2; D gene uncertain. This CDR3 region has 11 residues. With 5 bases removed from V and 6 bases from J, the gap between germline ends came to 4 bases. Germline V gene data show CDR1 as SGHAT and CDR2 as FQNNGV. The CDR3 bases are TGTGCCAGCAGCCACCCCGGGGAGCTGTTTTTT. This encodes CASSHPGELFF.

V and J are TRBV5-5 and TRBJ2-7; 7 bases fit TRBD1. With V trimmed by 3 bases and J by 6 bases, 6 bases remained unmatched. Germline V gives CDR1 SGHKS, CDR2 YYEKEE (reference sequence). This CDR3 comprises 13 residues. This chain's CDR3 is CASSWGQLGEQYF. The DNA for the CDR3 is TGTGCCAGCAGCTGGGGACAGCTCGGCGAGCAGTACTTC.

The chain is built from TRBV5-6 and TRBJ2-7; 7 bases line up with TRBD1. After removal of 4 bases from V and 0 bases from J, the junction contained 4 bases not matched to a gene. The CDR3 totals 14 residues. Germline V lookup: CDR1 SGHDT, CDR2 YYEEEE. The CDR3 DNA reads as TGTGCCAGCAGCCTAACAGGGGTCTCCTACGAGCAGTACTTC. It specifies CASSLTGVSYEQYF.

This chain connects TRBV28 to TRBJ1-6, with unresolved D. This CDR3 is 16 amino acids long. Germline CDR1 reads MDHEN; CDR2 reads SYDVKM. Trimming left V 6 bases short and J 4 bases short, with 16 bases between. CDR3 in amino acids: CASRQNERQYNSPLHF. Written as DNA, the CDR3 is TGTGCCAGCAGACAAAATGAAAGACAATATAATTCACCCCTCCACTTT.

This chain links TRBV30 with TRBJ1-2; the match to TRBD1 covers 8 bases. J gave up 5 bases and V 3 bases, and 5 bases lay outside the gene matches. The CDR3 has 13 amino acids. CDR1 is GTSNPN and CDR2 is SVGIG in the germline V gene (reference sequence). CDR3 residues: CAWSRDRPYGYTF. In nucleotides, the CDR3 is TGTGCCTGGAGCCGGGACAGGCCTTATGGCTACACCTTC.

The chain has TRBV5-1 and TRBJ1-6, with D unresolved. With 1 base removed from V and 9 bases from J, the gap between germline ends came to 11 bases. The germline V gene encodes CDR1 SGHRS and CDR2 YFSETQ. The CDR3 runs 14 residues. The CDR3 DNA is TGCGCCAGCAGCTTGACGGACTTTAGTTCACCCCTCCACTTT. Translation gives CASSLTDFSSPLHF.